The subject of this entry is one TCR beta chain. This entry is derived from a study of a mutant IDH1 vaccine in newly diagnosed glioma. TCRdb's table, derived via immunoSEQ multiplex PCR, lists solely in-frame clones and lacks some. The sample consists of about 46,000 clones, 75% to 90% of them appearing once. Time point here: baseline, week 1 (first vaccination visit). The treatment is: pre-vaccination baseline after standard-of-care therapy. V was clipped by 6 bases and J by 2 bases; unmatched bases: 9. CDR3 length equals 15 residues. Germline V gene sequence: CDR1 MDHEN, CDR2 SYDVKM. The rearrangement links TRBV28 to TRBJ2-7; 8 bases map to TRBD1. The sample was PBMCs, taken from a glioma patient treated with radiotherapy, temozolomide or both. The TCR was taken from a middle-aged man with glioma. CDR3 sequence reads: CASSPGGLIAYEQYF. DNA of the CDR3: TGTGCCAGCAGCCCAGGGGGCCTTATCGCCTACGAGCAGTACTTC.